The 7 T cell receptor beta chains below were found in one sample sequenced in a study of brain T cells in children with intractable seizures (dated by TCRdb to the early 2020s). The library was obtained by the immunoSEQ multiplex PCR assay. Not all clones reach the TCRdb copy of this immuneACCESS table, which keeps in-frame sequences only. Checked studies attribute under half of the gap to unresolved V genes and leave the rest unexplained. This sample holds roughly 80,000 clones; 90% to 95% were observed only once. Approximately 25% of the sample belongs to the ten largest clones. The label giving this sample's time point can be read as: resected brain tissue, or blood drawn just prior to surgery. The source was peripheral blood, collected at surgery. These receptor sequences come from a girl aged 2 to 10 with Rasmussen encephalitis and intractable seizures.

The CDR3 bases are TGTGCCAGTAGTAGGGAGGACAGTATGGCACCCCTCCACTTT. Translated: CASSREDSMAPLHF. The chain couples TRBV19 to TRBJ1-6, with D possibly TRBD1 on 6 matching bases. Germline V gene sequence: CDR1 LNHDA, CDR2 SQIVND (reference sequence). This CDR3 is built from 14 residues. V dropped 4 bases and J dropped 11 bases, with 15 bases sitting between them.

V and J are TRBV28 and TRBJ1-1; TRBD1 is a possible D gene (5 bases). The germline V gene has CDR1 MDHEN and CDR2 SYDVKM. This CDR3 has 13 amino acids. V lost 3 bases, J lost 3 bases, and 8 bases lay in between. The DNA for the CDR3 is TGTGCCAGCAGTTTGCTAGGGGACACTGAAGCTTTCTTT. As protein: CASSLLGDTEAFF. Complete variable domain (other parts from reference TRBV28 and TRBJ1-1): DVKVTQSSRYLVKRTGEKVFLECVQDMDHENMFWYRQDPGLGLRLIYFSYDVKMKEKGDIPEGYSVSREKKERFSLILESASTNQTSMYLCASSLLGDTEAFFGQGTRLTVV.

This rearrangement joins TRBV5-5 to TRBJ1-5; no reliable D call. Trimming took off 4 bases at V and 5 bases at J, with 10 bases between the two ends. CDR1 and CDR2 from the germline V gene are SGHKS and YYEKEE (reference sequence). The CDR3 spans 13 residues. CDR3 loop: CASSRYVHQPQHF. The CDR3 DNA reads TGTGCCAGCAGCCGGTACGTCCATCAGCCCCAGCATTTT. Full variable domain (rest looked up from reference TRBV5-5 and TRBJ1-5): DAGVTQSPTHLIKTRGQQVTLRCSPISGHKSVSWYQQVLGQGPQFIFQYYEKEERGRGNFPDRFSARQFPNYSSELNVNALLLGDSALYLCASSRYVHQPQHFGDGTRLSIL.

As regards this clone: Sequence at one end of the junction differs from germline and may be a read error. The chain uses TRBV7-7 and TRBJ1-2, with D uncertain. Germline loops: CDR1 SSHAT, CDR2 FNYEAQ (reference sequence). The CDR3 sequence is 10 residues long. CDR3 DNA: TGTGCTAGCAGCCCCACCTATGACACCTTC. Protein sequence: CASSPTYDTF.

The rearrangement uses TRBV4-2 and TRBJ2-7; the match to TRBD2 covers 12 bases. Germline V gene data show CDR1 as LGHNA and CDR2 as YNFKEQ. The CDR3 length is 15 residues. Germline trimming cut 5 bases from V and 3 bases from J; bases unmatched to any gene: 5. The DNA for the CDR3 is TGTGCCAGCAGCACTCCGACTAGCGGGAGCTACGAGCAGTACTTC. Translated, it gives CASSTPTSGSYEQYF.

V is TRBV5-1 and J is TRBJ2-7; possibly TRBD1 or TRBD2 for D (5 bases each). CDR1 and CDR2 (germline): SGHRS, YFSETQ. CDR3 length: 16 amino acids. The ends were cut back, 4 bases at V and 2 bases at J, with 19 bases in the middle. Written as DNA, the CDR3 is TGCGCCAGCAGCGCCCCTTCCAGGGAGCGCGCCTACGAGCAGTACTTC. Translation gives CASSAPSRERAYEQYF.

The rearrangement uses TRBV4-1 and TRBJ2-1; a weak D match, TRBD2 (6 bases). Looked up from germline, CDR1 is MGHRA and CDR2 is YSYEKL. Trimming removed 0 bases at V and 9 bases at J, with 9 bases between. CDR3 size: 13 residues. The CDR3: CASSQEWGGEQFF. The CDR3 DNA reads TGCGCCAGCAGCCAAGAGTGGGGAGGTGAGCAGTTCTTC.